One TCR beta chain is described in this entry. These data are taken from a study of blood T cell repertoires in COVID-19. Study background: The United States, Italy and Spain provided the acute and convalescent COVID-19 samples.

The CDR3 contains 15 residues. Looked up from germline, CDR1 is SEHNR and CDR2 is FQNEAQ (reference sequence). Germline trimming cut 3 bases from V and 1 base from J; bases unmatched to any gene: 3. Libraries were prepared by immunoSEQ multiplex PCR; TCRdb keeps only in-frame clonotypes and omits some of them. Of some 160,000 clones in the sample, more than 75% were seen once. Sequencing was done on a sample of peripheral blood. This TCR was recovered from a man between 18 and 35 years old with acute or convalescent COVID-19. V and J are TRBV7-9 and TRBJ2-3; the match to TRBD2 covers 8 bases. The CDR3 DNA reads TGTGCCAGCAGCTTTAGCGGGGAGGGCACAGATACGCAGTATTTT. It codes for CASSFSGEGTDTQYF. Supplemented by reference TRBV7-9 and TRBJ2-3, the full variable domain reads DTGVSQNPRHKITKRGQNVTFRCDPISEHNRLYWYRQTLGQGPEFLTYFQNEAQLEKSRLLSDRFSAERPKGSFSTLEIQRTEQGDSAMYLCASSFSGEGTDTQYFGPGTRLTVL.